Shown below are 10 T cell receptor beta chains from a single sample sequenced in a study of blood T cell repertoires in COVID-19. The repertoire was sequenced with immunoSEQ multiplex PCR; TCRdb's copy has only in-frame clones and lacks some. The table shows about 270,000 clones, with roughly nine tenths occurring only once. The sequenced material came from peripheral blood. The source of these receptors is a man aged 60 to 69 who had recovered from COVID-19.

V is TRBV24-1 and J is TRBJ2-3, with a possible D match to TRBD1 (5 bases). Trimming removed 3 bases from V and 2 bases from J, with 11 bases in between. The germline V gene encodes CDR1 KGHDR and CDR2 SFDVKD. The CDR3 loop spans 15 amino acids. CDR3 coding DNA: TGTGCCACCAGTGATCAGGGCGCGGTCACAGATACGCAGTATTTT. This gives the protein CATSDQGAVTDTQYF.

The chain employs TRBV7-2 and TRBJ2-7; D call uncertain. The germline V gene has CDR1 SGHTA and CDR2 FQGNSA. The CDR3 has 14 residues. The ends were cut back, 4 bases at V and 3 bases at J, with 13 bases in the middle. DNA for the CDR3: TGTGCCAGCAGCTCCCACGGGTCACGCTACGAGCAGTACTTC. Protein product: CASSSHGSRYEQYF.

The CDR3 DNA reads as TGTGCCAGCAGCTTAGCGGGGACAGCGGTAGAAAAACTGTTTTTT. The encoded protein is CASSLAGTAVEKLFF. The rearrangement joins TRBV7-9 to TRBJ1-4; TRBD1 aligns across 7 bases. V shed 0 bases, J shed 8 bases, and the junction held 6 bases outside the gene matches. Germline V lookup: CDR1 SEHNR, CDR2 FQNEAQ (reference sequence). The CDR3 is 15 residues long.

The genes are TRBV4-2 and TRBJ2-3, with 9 positions matching TRBD1. The CDR3 length is 17 residues. Germline V gene sequence: CDR1 LGHNA, CDR2 YNFKEQ. Trimming removed 0 bases from V and 1 base from J; junction bases left unmatched: 5. The CDR3 sequence is CASSQDGTGSGTDTQYF. The CDR3 DNA reads as TGTGCCAGCAGCCAAGATGGGACAGGGTCTGGCACAGATACGCAGTATTTT.

This clone was seen only once. The rearrangement links TRBV4-2 to TRBJ2-3; 10 positions agree with TRBD2. The CDR3 contains 16 residues. Germline lookup yields CDR1 LGHNA and CDR2 YNFKEQ. The V segment lost 0 bases and the J segment 7 bases; nucleotides outside the gene matches: 7. CDR3 sequence reads: CASSQERLAGAHTQYF. CDR3 DNA sequence: TGTGCCAGCAGCCAAGAGCGGCTAGCGGGGGCCCATACGCAGTATTTT.

The chain is built from TRBV9 and TRBJ2-1; TRBD1 aligns across 8 bases. Germline-derived CDR1 and CDR2 are SGDLS and YYNGEE. The CDR3 totals 16 residues. V was clipped by 2 bases and J by 5 bases; unmatched bases: 9. The CDR3 reads CASSVSGQATHNEQFF. DNA for the CDR3: TGTGCCAGCAGCGTCTCGGGACAGGCCACACACAATGAGCAGTTCTTC.

V and J are TRBV27 and TRBJ1-1, with D perhaps matching TRBD1 (5 bases). The CDR3 runs 14 residues. Germline V gene data show CDR1 as MNHEY and CDR2 as SMNVEV (reference sequence). Trimming pared 0 bases from V and 5 bases from J, leaving 10 bases between. The CDR3 DNA reads TGTGCCAGCAGTTTATCGGCAGGGAGGACTGAAGCTTTCTTT. It encodes CASSLSAGRTEAFF.

V is TRBV5-1 and J is TRBJ1-3; D gene ambiguous. CDR3 size: 13 residues. CDR1 and CDR2 from the germline V gene are SGHRS and YFSETQ. Trimming took 4 bases from V and 4 from J, leaving 9 bases between them. The CDR3, as DNA: TGCGCCAGCAGCCTACCCCAAGGAAACACCATATATTTT. Translated, it gives CASSLPQGNTIYF.

In this sample, this clone turned up once. This sequence joins TRBV3-1 (or the pseudogene TRBV3-2) and TRBJ1-1; 7 bases match TRBD1. Losses at the gene ends were 4 bases for V and 0 bases for J; bases not matched to a gene: 2. Germline V CDR1 and CDR2: LGHDT, YNNKEL (reference sequence). The CDR3 extends over 14 amino acids. CDR3 in amino acids: CASSRQGLNTEAFF. The CDR3 DNA sequence: TGTGCCAGCAGCCGACAGGGACTGAACACTGAAGCTTTCTTT.

This chain joins TRBV7-2 and TRBJ1-2; TRBD1 matches 9 bases. The V gene end was trimmed by 4 bases and the J gene end by 0 bases; junction bases not matched to a gene: 12. CDR3 length equals 18 residues. The germline CDR1 and CDR2 sequences are SGHTA and FQGNSA. CDR3 amino acids: CASSSTDRGLTSNYGYTF. As DNA, the CDR3 is TGTGCCAGCAGCTCGACGGACAGGGGCCTAACGTCTAACTATGGCTACACCTTC.